A single sample gave rise to the 7 T cell receptor beta chains below, sequenced in a study of OX40 agonist ivuxolimab in advanced cancers. TCRdb's table, derived via immunoSEQ multiplex PCR, lists solely in-frame clones and lacks some. This table holds about 62,000 clones, roughly 85% found once. The starting material was CD4+ or CD8+ T cells sorted from blood, obtained in a trial of the OX40 agonist ivuxolimab. The receptor source for this set is an adult with an advanced solid tumor such as melanoma, head and neck, liver or kidney cancer.

The gene calls are TRBV7-6 and TRBJ1-5; 7 bases map to TRBD1. Germline CDR1 SGHVS, CDR2 FNYEAQ. V lost 1 base to trimming and J lost 0 bases; unmatched junction nucleotides: 3. The CDR3 extends over 16 amino acids. CDR3 protein: CASSLGSGGSNQPQHF. For the CDR3, the DNA is TGTGCCAGCAGCTTAGGGTCAGGGGGTAGCAATCAGCCCCAGCATTTT.

The gene calls are TRBV6-6 and TRBJ2-1; 7 nucleotides match TRBD2. V lost 5 bases to trimming and J lost 0 bases; unmatched junction nucleotides: 4. This CDR3 is 15 amino acids long. CDR1 MNHNY and CDR2 SVGAGI come from the germline V gene (reference sequence). DNA for the CDR3: TGTGCCAGCAGTCTAGCGGTACCCTCCTACAATGAGCAGTTCTTC. This codes for CASSLAVPSYNEQFF.

The chain has TRBV19 and TRBJ2-2; D may be TRBD2 (6 bases). V was clipped by 3 bases and J by 5 bases, with 19 bases between them. The CDR3 runs to 17 residues. Germline lookup yields CDR1 LNHDA and CDR2 SQIVND (reference sequence). The CDR3 bases are TGTGCCAGTAGTATTTGGGATGGAGGGAAAGGGACCGGGGAGCTGTTTTTT. It is translated as CASSIWDGGKGTGELFF. Together with reference TRBV19 and TRBJ2-2, the CDR3 gives the full variable domain: DGGITQSPKYLFRKEGQNVTLSCEQNLNHDAMYWYRQDPGQGLRLIYYSQIVNDFQKGDIAEGYSVSREKKESFPLTVTSAQKNPTAFYLCASSIWDGGKGTGELFFGEGSRLTVL.

This chain uses TRBV18 with TRBJ2-7; no reliable D call. The germline V and J ends were trimmed by 0 bases and 1 base, with 7 bases remaining between them. The length of the CDR3 is 14 residues. CDR1 and CDR2 (germline): KGHSH, LQKENI. The CDR3 loop is CASSPPGHSYEQYF. DNA for the CDR3: TGTGCCAGCTCACCACCGGGCCATTCCTACGAGCAGTACTTC.

The chain joins TRBV28 to TRBJ2-3; 10 bases align to TRBD1. Unmatched junction bases numbered 9, after V lost 5 bases and J lost 4 bases. The CDR3 length is 16 residues. Germline CDR1 and CDR2: MDHEN and SYDVKM. CDR3: CASSDRDRGLADTQYF. The CDR3 region has the DNA TGTGCCAGCAGTGACCGGGACAGGGGATTGGCAGATACGCAGTATTTT.

J is TRBJ1-5 and V is TRBV28, with TRBD1 matching 7 bases. Germline CDR1 is MDHEN and CDR2 is SYDVKM. This CDR3 has 13 amino acids. Germline trimming cut 6 bases from V and 7 bases from J; bases unmatched to any gene: 6. CDR3 protein: CASRTGIGQPQHF. The CDR3 region has the DNA TGTGCCAGCAGGACAGGGATCGGACAGCCCCAGCATTTT.

The chain combines TRBV2 with TRBJ1-4, with 8 bases aligning to TRBD1. The V gene end was trimmed by 2 bases and the J gene end by 5 bases; junction bases not matched to a gene: 4. The CDR3 length is 15 residues. Per the germline V gene, CDR1 is SNHLY and CDR2 is FYNNEI. The CDR3 loop reads CASSETGGPNEKLFF. The CDR3 DNA follows: TGTGCCAGCAGTGAAACAGGGGGACCAAATGAAAAACTGTTTTTT.